This T cell receptor beta chain was recorded in a study of shared clonotypes between healthy human individuals. General observations from the study: The four-donor shared clonotypes exceeded non-shared clonotypes in generation probability, with non-shared ones scoring lower.

A deep-level run was used for the assay. Each cell subset's genomic DNA was divided evenly among several immunoSEQ plates. The protocol was immunoSEQ multiplex PCR, while the TCRdb copy is restricted to in-frame clones and leaves out a portion. Of about 2 million clones detected, approximately 95% appear once; the ten largest clones hold 0.1% to 0.15%. Of note for this clone: Antigen unknown.

Germline V gene data show CDR1 as MNHEY and CDR2 as SVGAGI. Deletions cut 0 bases from V and 8 bases from J, with 16 bases between. The CDR3 sequence is 15 residues long. The source is a man aged 18 to 30 in good health. V gene TRBV6-5 combines with J gene TRBJ1-2; D unclear. Sequenced material: naive CD4+ T cells sorted from blood. As for subset: CD45RA+ positively selected. CDR3: CASSYSAGRFGGYTF. The CDR3 DNA reads as TGTGCCAGCAGTTACTCGGCAGGTAGGTTCGGGGGCTACACCTTC.